Listed below are T cell receptor beta chains from one sample, sequenced in a study of T cell repertoires in cytomegalovirus infection. A single record per CDR3 protein comes from TCRdb applying MiXCR to the reads. The sample shows around 740,000 distinct CDR3 sequences, 35% to 40% of them seen only once. The sequenced sample consisted of PBMCs. These receptors all stem from a human donor in good health (CMV status not recorded). Some clones in this sample may be carry-over from other donors' samples. Both conserved end residues are trimmed from each CDR3. The order of the fields is J gene, V gene, CDR3 protein.

j_gene: TRBJ2-1; v_gene: TRBV4-2; CDR3aa: ASSQANYDEQF
j_gene: TRBJ1-5; v_gene: TRBV4-1; CDR3aa: ASSLNTGMGNQPQH
j_gene: TRBJ1-1; v_gene: TRBV12-3/TRBV12-4; CDR3aa: ASSLKRGMNTEAF
j_gene: TRBJ2-2; v_gene: TRBV27; CDR3aa: ASSLSGGLAGELF
j_gene: TRBJ1-2; v_gene: TRBV6-1; CDR3aa: ASRVGTSVYRAVGYT
j_gene: TRBJ1-2; v_gene: TRBV7-2; CDR3aa: ASSPGQGAHVSGYT
j_gene: TRBJ2-1; v_gene: TRBV19; CDR3aa: ASGLRRSSYNEQF
j_gene: TRBJ2-7; v_gene: TRBV20-1; CDR3aa: SARALTSGTLEQY
j_gene: TRBJ2-7; v_gene: TRBV6-5; CDR3aa: ASSYQQGFHEQY
j_gene: TRBJ1-1; v_gene: TRBV28; CDR3aa: ASSSRDTEAF
j_gene: TRBJ2-5; v_gene: TRBV6-1; CDR3aa: ASRRQIEAEETQY
j_gene: TRBJ2-3; v_gene: TRBV7-2; CDR3aa: ASSLQRDTQY
j_gene: TRBJ1-1; v_gene: TRBV24-1; CDR3aa: ATSDPRDGNTEAF
j_gene: TRBJ2-3; v_gene: TRBV7-2; CDR3aa: ASRLDEHFTTQY
j_gene: TRBJ1-4; v_gene: TRBV11-2; CDR3aa: ASSSSAGTGDEKLF
j_gene: TRBJ2-5; v_gene: TRBV29-1; CDR3aa: SVVNSGRAGETQY
j_gene: TRBJ2-1; v_gene: TRBV12-3/TRBV12-4; CDR3aa: ASRLTSGSYNEQF
j_gene: TRBJ1-1; v_gene: TRBV20-1; CDR3aa: SASRQTQNTEAF
j_gene: TRBJ1-1; v_gene: TRBV7-9; CDR3aa: ASSLLAREQSF
j_gene: TRBJ2-5; v_gene: TRBV28; CDR3aa: ATERGGEETQY
j_gene: TRBJ1-2; v_gene: TRBV28; CDR3aa: ASSFHLVTTGGYGYT
j_gene: TRBJ1-6; v_gene: TRBV2; CDR3aa: ASMIRDTSPLH
j_gene: TRBJ2-7; v_gene: TRBV7-2; CDR3aa: ASSSRQGGAYEQY
j_gene: TRBJ1-2; v_gene: TRBV12-3/TRBV12-4; CDR3aa: ASRQDNYGYT
j_gene: TRBJ2-3; v_gene: TRBV29-1; CDR3aa: SVEQAGKEDTQY
j_gene: TRBJ2-1; v_gene: TRBV28; CDR3aa: ASHSSGSSYNEQF
j_gene: TRBJ1-4; v_gene: TRBV19; CDR3aa: ASSIRDGEKLF
j_gene: TRBJ2-2; v_gene: TRBV29-1; CDR3aa: RARGPKKNTGELF
j_gene: TRBJ2-1; v_gene: TRBV7-6; CDR3aa: ASTKGEDEQF
j_gene: TRBJ2-7; v_gene: TRBV20-1; CDR3aa: SATEGASYEQY
j_gene: TRBJ2-1; v_gene: TRBV7-6; CDR3aa: ASSQFSGSSSYHEQF
j_gene: TRBJ2-7; v_gene: TRBV18; CDR3aa: ASSPEGRTAYEQY
j_gene: TRBJ1-1; v_gene: TRBV4-1; CDR3aa: ASSQDRKGEGTEAF
j_gene: TRBJ1-2; v_gene: TRBV4-1; CDR3aa: ASSQVPGRYNYGYT
j_gene: TRBJ1-2; v_gene: TRBV6-8; CDR3aa: ASTGNYGYT
j_gene: TRBJ2-3; v_gene: TRBV10-3; CDR3aa: ATTRSAGSGITDTQY
j_gene: TRBJ2-7; v_gene: TRBV20-1; CDR3aa: SARQGKAGTYEQY
j_gene: TRBJ1-2; v_gene: TRBV7-9; CDR3aa: ASSPRDRGSYGYT
j_gene: TRBJ2-1; v_gene: TRBV19; CDR3aa: ASNPGQGSLSSYNEQF
j_gene: TRBJ1-2; v_gene: TRBV5-6; CDR3aa: ASSPDRFNGYT
j_gene: TRBJ2-3; v_gene: TRBV28; CDR3aa: ASSSPKSGLAGGGTDTQY
j_gene: TRBJ1-2; v_gene: TRBV11-1; CDR3aa: ASRSDRARYGYT
j_gene: TRBJ2-7; v_gene: TRBV12-3/TRBV12-4; CDR3aa: ASSEGTDSSILYEQY
j_gene: TRBJ2-3; v_gene: TRBV7-2; CDR3aa: ASSMGLAGGRGVTQY
j_gene: TRBJ2-1; v_gene: TRBV4-2; CDR3aa: ASSQGQGYNEQF
j_gene: TRBJ2-3; v_gene: TRBV11-2; CDR3aa: ASSLWRGFLDTQY
j_gene: TRBJ2-7; v_gene: TRBV7-2; CDR3aa: ASSLGGTSGSYEQY
j_gene: TRBJ2-2; v_gene: TRBV5-6; CDR3aa: ASILLGGRANTGELF
j_gene: TRBJ2-7; v_gene: TRBV20-1; CDR3aa: SARDLVTGLTSYEQY
j_gene: TRBJ2-4; v_gene: TRBV7-8; CDR3aa: ASSPVLAGGSLAKNIQY
j_gene: TRBJ2-7; v_gene: TRBV10-2; CDR3aa: ASTPGGLPSHEQY
j_gene: TRBJ1-4; v_gene: TRBV7-6; CDR3aa: ASSSLRVVDEKLF
j_gene: TRBJ2-5; v_gene: TRBV27; CDR3aa: ASRGVAGGEETQY
j_gene: TRBJ2-1; v_gene: TRBV5-1; CDR3aa: ASSLVSSGLGEQF
j_gene: TRBJ2-3; v_gene: TRBV10-3; CDR3aa: AISESGGRGDTQY
j_gene: TRBJ1-5; v_gene: TRBV20-1; CDR3aa: SASDRDQPQH
j_gene: TRBJ1-2; v_gene: TRBV14; CDR3aa: ASSQDLRGLGDGYT
j_gene: TRBJ1-2; v_gene: TRBV20-1; CDR3aa: SATPQGPGTNYGYT
j_gene: TRBJ2-7; v_gene: TRBV7-8; CDR3aa: ASSLARSRYEQY
j_gene: TRBJ1-1; v_gene: TRBV7-8; CDR3aa: AKQGTAEAF